This TCR beta chain was documented in a study of technical replicates of blood from a handful of donors. Profiling relied on immunoSEQ multiplex PCR, and the TCRdb table lists in-frame clones only, not all of them. The data hold about 73,000 clones, with roughly 93% observed a single time. In its sample, this clone was seen a few times. The source is a human donor in good health. The sequenced sample consisted of T cells isolated from PBMCs.

The CDR3 DNA reads TGTGCCAGCAGTGACCCTAGGACCCAGTACTTC. Encoded protein: CASSDPRTQYF. The chain employs TRBV6-1 and TRBJ2-5, with no clear D. V shed 3 bases and J shed 7 bases, with 6 bases lying between them. The germline CDR1 and CDR2 sequences are MNHNS and SASEGT. The CDR3 length is 11 residues.